The rows below give T cell receptor beta chains drawn from one sample of a study of a mutant IDH1 vaccine in newly diagnosed glioma. Profiled with immunoSEQ multiplex PCR; TCRdb holds only in-frame clones, not every one. The sample has around 100,000 clones, more than 65% seen once. The sample in question was PBMCs, obtained from a glioma patient treated with radiotherapy, temozolomide or both. The receptors come from a man aged 35-49 years with glioma. Some clones in this sample may be carry-over from other donors' samples. CDR3s leave out the opening cysteine and the closing phenylalanine or tryptophan. Each record gives: J gene, V gene, CDR3 protein.

J gene: TRBJ1-2; V gene: TRBV2; CDR3 protein: ASTQQGYYGYT
J gene: TRBJ2-7; V gene: TRBV6-6; CDR3 protein: ASSPYPPYEQY
J gene: TRBJ2-2; V gene: TRBV4-1; CDR3 protein: ASSRDHTGELF
J gene: TRBJ2-1; V gene: TRBV9; CDR3 protein: ASSVAGEQF
J gene: TRBJ2-5; V gene: TRBV7-2; CDR3 protein: ASSRGLAGGRETQY
J gene: TRBJ2-5; V gene: TRBV6-5; CDR3 protein: ASSHRFQETQY
J gene: TRBJ2-5; V gene: TRBV4-1; CDR3 protein: ASSQRVQGGETQY
J gene: TRBJ2-2; V gene: TRBV2; CDR3 protein: ASNGRELF
J gene: TRBJ2-2; V gene: TRBV5-1; CDR3 protein: ASIREEYTGELF
J gene: TRBJ2-3; V gene: TRBV29-1; CDR3 protein: SVAQGGRTDTQY
J gene: TRBJ2-7; V gene: TRBV5-3; CDR3 protein: ARSFRRASYEQY
J gene: TRBJ2-1; V gene: TRBV5-1; CDR3 protein: ASSIVTEYNEQF
J gene: TRBJ1-6; V gene: TRBV5-1; CDR3 protein: ASKTTVGGSPLH
J gene: TRBJ1-2; V gene: TRBV4-1; CDR3 protein: ASSQVAGKYGYT
J gene: TRBJ1-1; V gene: TRBV7-6; CDR3 protein: ASSQAGDPEAF
J gene: TRBJ1-5; V gene: TRBV2; CDR3 protein: ASRKTGESNQPQH
J gene: TRBJ2-7; V gene: TRBV7-9; CDR3 protein: ASRRLTGSSYEQY
J gene: TRBJ2-7; V gene: TRBV19; CDR3 protein: ASTRVWASPAGEQY
J gene: TRBJ1-3; V gene: TRBV30; CDR3 protein: AWGQGRSGNTIY
J gene: TRBJ1-1; V gene: TRBV4-1; CDR3 protein: ASSQGTGWATEAF
J gene: TRBJ2-7; V gene: TRBV5-1; CDR3 protein: ASSSWSGGLGSYEQY
J gene: TRBJ1-1; V gene: TRBV19; CDR3 protein: ASSNLPGNTEAF
J gene: TRBJ1-1; V gene: TRBV5-1; CDR3 protein: ASSLPLSGNTEAF
J gene: TRBJ1-1; V gene: TRBV10-2; CDR3 protein: ASRDPGMNTEAF
J gene: TRBJ2-1; V gene: TRBV29-1; CDR3 protein: SVRPNSNEQF
J gene: TRBJ1-6; V gene: TRBV2; CDR3 protein: ASAQSGNDNSPLH
J gene: TRBJ1-6; V gene: TRBV19; CDR3 protein: ASSTSRQGSPLH
J gene: TRBJ2-7; V gene: TRBV30; CDR3 protein: AWSVLGGGPSSYEQY
J gene: TRBJ2-2; V gene: TRBV6-5; CDR3 protein: ASIYSDTGELF
J gene: TRBJ1-3; V gene: TRBV20-1; CDR3 protein: SARHIDTIY
J gene: TRBJ2-1; V gene: TRBV13; CDR3 protein: ASSRGRPVGEQF